This T cell receptor (beta chain) appears in the sequencing data of a study of CD8+CD57+ T cells in acquired aplastic anemia. Whole-study context: Recorded DNA amounts for sorted CD4+ and CD8+ cells had an average of around 3.4 ug.

Genomic DNA acted as the template from which TCR beta VDJ combination and CDR3 sequence profiling were carried out. TCRdb itself ran the reads through MiXCR, one entry per CDR3 protein. Of about 81,000 distinct CDR3 sequences in the sample, under 50% were seen once. This clonotype was seen only a few times. No antigen is known for it. Notes on the study in general: With respect to CD8+ Simpson's diversity, patients and controls did not differ significantly. Under 35 was the count of CD8+ CDR3 sequences that patients shared with controls.

Sequencing input: sorted CD4+, CD8+, or CD8+CD57+ T cells (not recorded which) from PBMCs. The receptor was isolated from a human donor in good health, serving as a control.

The CDR3 DNA reads as TGTGCCTGGAGAATCCAGGTGAACACTGAAGCTTTCTTT. Residues: CAWRIQVNTEAFF. The chain recombines TRBV30 with TRBJ1-1; no clear D. CDR1 GTSNPN and CDR2 SVGIG come from the germline V gene (reference sequence). Trimming shortened V by 3 bases and J by 0 bases, and 8 bases separated the two germline ends. This CDR3 is built from 13 residues.